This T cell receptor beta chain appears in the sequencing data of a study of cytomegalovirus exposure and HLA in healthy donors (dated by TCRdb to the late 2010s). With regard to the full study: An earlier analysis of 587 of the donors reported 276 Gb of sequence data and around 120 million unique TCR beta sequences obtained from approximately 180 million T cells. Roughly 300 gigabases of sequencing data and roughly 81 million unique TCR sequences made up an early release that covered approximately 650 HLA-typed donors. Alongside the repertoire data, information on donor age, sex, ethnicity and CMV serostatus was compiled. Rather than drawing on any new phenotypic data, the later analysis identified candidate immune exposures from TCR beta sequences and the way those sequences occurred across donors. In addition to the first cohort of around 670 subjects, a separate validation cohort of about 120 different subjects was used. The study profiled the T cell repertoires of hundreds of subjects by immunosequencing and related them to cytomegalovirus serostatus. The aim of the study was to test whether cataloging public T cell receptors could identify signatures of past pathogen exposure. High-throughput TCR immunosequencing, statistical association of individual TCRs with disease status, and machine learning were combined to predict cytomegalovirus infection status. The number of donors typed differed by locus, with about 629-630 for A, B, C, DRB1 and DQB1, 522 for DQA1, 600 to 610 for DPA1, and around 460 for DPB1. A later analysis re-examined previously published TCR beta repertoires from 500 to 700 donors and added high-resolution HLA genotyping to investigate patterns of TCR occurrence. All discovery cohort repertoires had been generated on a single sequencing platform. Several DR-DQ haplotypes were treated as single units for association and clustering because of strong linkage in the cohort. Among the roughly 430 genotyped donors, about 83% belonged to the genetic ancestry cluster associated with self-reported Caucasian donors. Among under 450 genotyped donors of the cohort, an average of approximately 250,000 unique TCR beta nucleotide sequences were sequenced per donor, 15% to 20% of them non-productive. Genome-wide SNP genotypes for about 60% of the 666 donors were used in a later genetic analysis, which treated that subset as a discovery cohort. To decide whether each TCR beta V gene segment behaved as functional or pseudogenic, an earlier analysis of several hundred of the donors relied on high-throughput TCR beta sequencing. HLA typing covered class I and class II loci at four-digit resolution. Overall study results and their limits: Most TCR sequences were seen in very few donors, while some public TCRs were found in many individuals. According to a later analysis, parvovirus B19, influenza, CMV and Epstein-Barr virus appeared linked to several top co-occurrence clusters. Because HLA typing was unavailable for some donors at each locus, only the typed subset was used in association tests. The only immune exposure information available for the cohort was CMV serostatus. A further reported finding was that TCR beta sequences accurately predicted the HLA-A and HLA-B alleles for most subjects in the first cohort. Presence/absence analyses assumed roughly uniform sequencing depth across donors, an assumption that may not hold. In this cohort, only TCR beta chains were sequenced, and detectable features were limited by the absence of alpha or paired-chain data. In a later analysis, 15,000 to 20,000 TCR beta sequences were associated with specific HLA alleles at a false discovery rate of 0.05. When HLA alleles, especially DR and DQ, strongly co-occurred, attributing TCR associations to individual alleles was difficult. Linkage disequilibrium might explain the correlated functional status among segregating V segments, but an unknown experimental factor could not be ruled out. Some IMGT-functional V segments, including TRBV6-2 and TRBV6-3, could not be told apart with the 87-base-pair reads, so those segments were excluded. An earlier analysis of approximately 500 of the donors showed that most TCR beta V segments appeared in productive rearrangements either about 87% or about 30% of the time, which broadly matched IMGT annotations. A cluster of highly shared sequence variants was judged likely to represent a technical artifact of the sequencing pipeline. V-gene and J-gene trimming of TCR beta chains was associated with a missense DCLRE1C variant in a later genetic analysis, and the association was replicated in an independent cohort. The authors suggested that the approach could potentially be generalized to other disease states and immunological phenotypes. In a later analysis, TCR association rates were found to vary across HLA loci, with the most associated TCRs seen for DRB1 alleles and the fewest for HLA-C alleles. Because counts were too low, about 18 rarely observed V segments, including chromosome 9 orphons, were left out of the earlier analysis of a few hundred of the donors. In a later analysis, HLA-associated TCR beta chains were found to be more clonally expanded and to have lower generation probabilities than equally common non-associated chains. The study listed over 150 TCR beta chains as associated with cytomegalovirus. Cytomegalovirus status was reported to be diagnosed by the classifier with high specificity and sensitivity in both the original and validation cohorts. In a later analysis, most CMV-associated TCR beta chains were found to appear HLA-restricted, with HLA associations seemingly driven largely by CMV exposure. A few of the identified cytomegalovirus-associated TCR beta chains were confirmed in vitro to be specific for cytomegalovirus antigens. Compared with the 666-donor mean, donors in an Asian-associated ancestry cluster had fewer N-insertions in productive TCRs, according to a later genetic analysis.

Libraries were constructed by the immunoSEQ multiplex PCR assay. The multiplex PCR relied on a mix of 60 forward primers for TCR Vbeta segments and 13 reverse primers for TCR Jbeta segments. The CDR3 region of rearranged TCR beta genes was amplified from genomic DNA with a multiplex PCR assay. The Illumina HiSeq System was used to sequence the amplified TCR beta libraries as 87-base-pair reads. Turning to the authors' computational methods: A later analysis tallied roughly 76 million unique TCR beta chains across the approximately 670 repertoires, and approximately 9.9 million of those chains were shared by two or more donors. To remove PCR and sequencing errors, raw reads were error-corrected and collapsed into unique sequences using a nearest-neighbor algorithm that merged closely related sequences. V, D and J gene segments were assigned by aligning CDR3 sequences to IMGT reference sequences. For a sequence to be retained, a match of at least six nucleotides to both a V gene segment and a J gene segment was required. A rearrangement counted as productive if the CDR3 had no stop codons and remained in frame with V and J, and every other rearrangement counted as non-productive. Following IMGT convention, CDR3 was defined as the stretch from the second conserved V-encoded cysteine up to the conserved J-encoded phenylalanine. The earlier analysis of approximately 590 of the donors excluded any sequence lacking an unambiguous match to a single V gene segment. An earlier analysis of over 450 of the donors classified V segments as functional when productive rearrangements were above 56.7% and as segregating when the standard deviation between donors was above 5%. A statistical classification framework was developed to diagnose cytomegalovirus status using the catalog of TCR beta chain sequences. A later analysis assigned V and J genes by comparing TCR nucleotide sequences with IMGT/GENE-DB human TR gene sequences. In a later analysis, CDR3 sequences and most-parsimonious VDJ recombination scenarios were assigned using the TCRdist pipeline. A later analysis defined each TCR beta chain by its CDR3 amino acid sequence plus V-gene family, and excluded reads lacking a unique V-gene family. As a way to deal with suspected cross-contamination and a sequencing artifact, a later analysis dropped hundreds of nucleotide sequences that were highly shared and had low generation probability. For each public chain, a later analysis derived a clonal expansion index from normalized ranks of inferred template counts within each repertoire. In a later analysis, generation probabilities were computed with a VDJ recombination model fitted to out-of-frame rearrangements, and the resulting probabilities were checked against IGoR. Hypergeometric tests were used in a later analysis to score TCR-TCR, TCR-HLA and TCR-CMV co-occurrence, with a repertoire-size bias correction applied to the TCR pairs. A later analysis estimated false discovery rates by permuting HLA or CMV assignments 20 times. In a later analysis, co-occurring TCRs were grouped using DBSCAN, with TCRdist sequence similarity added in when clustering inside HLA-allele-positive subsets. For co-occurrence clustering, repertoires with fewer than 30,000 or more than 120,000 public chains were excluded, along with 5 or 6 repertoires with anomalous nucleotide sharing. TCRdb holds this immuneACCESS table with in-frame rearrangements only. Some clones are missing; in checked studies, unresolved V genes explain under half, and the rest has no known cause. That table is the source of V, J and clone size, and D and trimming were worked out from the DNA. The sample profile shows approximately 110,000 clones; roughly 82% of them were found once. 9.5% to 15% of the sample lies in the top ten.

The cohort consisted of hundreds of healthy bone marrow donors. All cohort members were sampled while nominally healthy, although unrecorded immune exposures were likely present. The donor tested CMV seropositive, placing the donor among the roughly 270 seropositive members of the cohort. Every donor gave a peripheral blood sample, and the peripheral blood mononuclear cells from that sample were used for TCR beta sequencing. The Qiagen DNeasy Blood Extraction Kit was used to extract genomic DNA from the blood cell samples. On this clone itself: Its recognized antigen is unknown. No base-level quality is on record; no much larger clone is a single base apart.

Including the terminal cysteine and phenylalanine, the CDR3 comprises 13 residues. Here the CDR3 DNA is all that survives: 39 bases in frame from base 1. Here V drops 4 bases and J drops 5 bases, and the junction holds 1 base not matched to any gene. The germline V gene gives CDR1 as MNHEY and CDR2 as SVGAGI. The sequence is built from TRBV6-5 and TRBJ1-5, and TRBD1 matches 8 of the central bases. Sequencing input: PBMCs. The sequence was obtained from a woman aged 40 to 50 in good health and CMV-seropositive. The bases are TGTGCCAGCAGTTTGACAGGGGATCAGCCCCAGCATTTT. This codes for CASSLTGDQPQHF.